These 32 T cell receptor beta chains were all obtained from the same sample, sequenced in a study of response to subunit inactivated influenza vaccine. TCRdb used MiXCR to reprocess the RT-PCR reads, holding one entry per CDR3 protein. The sample yields 860,000 or so distinct CDR3 sequences, about 20% seen once. The sequencing here drew on PBMCs from blood, taken 5 days after vaccination. The receptors here all came from a man in his fifties who received an inactivated influenza vaccine.

The chain carries TRBV7-2 and TRBJ1-4; 7 positions match TRBD1. The germline V gene has CDR1 SGHTA and CDR2 FQGNSA. This CDR3 is 14 amino acids long. With V trimmed by 5 bases and J by 2 bases, 2 bases remained unmatched. The CDR3 protein is CASSETGTNEKLFF. The CDR3 DNA reads as TGTGCCAGCAGCGAGACAGGGACTAATGAAAAACTGTTTTTT. Full variable domain (outside the CDR3, taken from reference TRBV7-2 and TRBJ1-4): GAGVSQSPSNKVTEKGKDVELRCDPISGHTALYWYRQSLGQGLEFLIYFQGNSAPDKSGLPSDRFSAERTGGSVSTLTIQRTQQEDSAVYLCASSETGTNEKLFFGSGTQLSVL.

The V call is TRBV6-1, the J call TRBJ2-2, with 7 bases matching TRBD1. The ends lost 6 bases at V and 0 bases at J; junction bases unmatched: 4. CDR1 is MNHNS and CDR2 is SASEGT in the germline V gene. The CDR3 covers 15 residues. CDR3 bases: TGTGCCAGCAGATGGGACAGCACGAACACCGGGGAGCTGTTTTTT. Translation: CASRWDSTNTGELFF.

This clonotype was seen more than once but under ten times. This sequence joins TRBV4-3 and TRBJ2-2; no clear D gene. Trimming pared 0 bases from V and 5 bases from J, leaving 13 bases between. The germline gives CDR1 LGHNA, CDR2 YSLEER. The CDR3 has 16 amino acids. CDR3 in DNA: TGCGCCAGCAGCCAAGACGCGCGTAGGGCAACCGGGGAGCTGTTTTTT. This encodes CASSQDARRATGELFF.

V usage is TRBV12-3 or TRBV12-4 and J usage is TRBJ2-1; TRBD2 agrees at 8 bases. After removal of 3 bases from V and 0 bases from J, the junction contained 4 bases not matched to a gene. The CDR3 is 16 amino acids. This CDR3 reads CASSFFGRVSYNEQFF. As DNA, the CDR3 is TGTGCCAGCAGTTTTTTCGGGAGGGTCTCCTACAATGAGCAGTTCTTC.

The chain combines TRBV5-1 with TRBJ1-2; no reliable D call. V was clipped by 1 base and J by 2 bases, with 12 bases between them. Germline values: CDR1 SGHRS, CDR2 YFSETQ. CDR3 length equals 15 residues. DNA for the CDR3: TGCGCCAGCAGCTTGCGGGGAGGGCTAAACTATGGCTACACCTTC. Protein sequence: CASSLRGGLNYGYTF.

This clonotype has only one observation. The CDR3 bases are TGTGCCAGCAGCCGCGAGGTTACAGGGGTCAATGAGCAGTTCTTC. Residues: CASSREVTGVNEQFF. The chain employs TRBV6-2 or TRBV6-3 and TRBJ2-1, with TRBD1 matching over 7 bases. CDR3 length: 15 residues. Looked up from germline, CDR1 is MNHEY and CDR2 is SVGEGT. Trimming took 6 bases from V and 6 from J; bases not matched to a gene: 11.

This clonotype was counted only a few times. The chain links TRBV10-3 to TRBJ1-1, with 8 bases fitting TRBD1. The germline CDR1 and CDR2 sequences are ENHRY and SYGVKD. The ends lost 11 bases at V and 0 bases at J; junction bases unmatched: 14. The CDR3 covers 16 residues. The CDR3 bases are TGTGCCGCCAGGGGGCCGAACACAACAATGAACACTGAAGCTTTCTTT. Protein product: CAARGPNTTMNTEAFF.

This clonotype was found many times. The J gene is TRBJ2-1, the V gene TRBV29-1; TRBD2 agrees at 11 bases. CDR3 length: 16 amino acids. Trimming took 4 bases from V and 2 from J; bases not matched to a gene: 7. Germline assignment: CDR1 SQVTM and CDR2 ANQGSEA. CDR3 residues: CSVGFRLAGTYNEQFF. The CDR3 coding sequence is TGCAGCGTTGGATTCCGACTAGCGGGGACCTACAATGAGCAGTTCTTC.

The V and J genes are TRBV12-3 or TRBV12-4 and TRBJ2-1; D remains unclear. This CDR3 has 15 amino acids. The germline V and J ends were trimmed by 3 bases and 0 bases, with 9 bases remaining between them. The CDR3 here is CASSFLRSSYNEQFF. As DNA, the CDR3 is TGTGCCAGCAGTTTTTTGCGCAGCTCCTACAATGAGCAGTTCTTC.

As DNA, the CDR3 is TGTGCCAGCAGTCCATCCAGAACCTACACAGATACGCAGTATTTT. Its translation: CASSPSRTYTDTQYF. This rearrangement joins TRBV12-3 or TRBV12-4 to TRBJ2-3; D unresolved. This CDR3 region has 15 residues. V lost 5 bases, J lost 2 bases, and 14 bases lay in between.

The V and J genes are TRBV5-1 and TRBJ2-7; TRBD1 matches at 9 bases. The CDR3 spans 15 residues. Trimming took 2 bases from V and 6 from J; bases not matched to a gene: 9. CDR1 is SGHRS, CDR2 YFSETQ, per germline. The CDR3 coding sequence is TGCGCCAGCAGCTTCTACGGCGAGACAGGGGGCGAGCAGTACTTC. Protein: CASSFYGETGGEQYF. The full variable domain, completed using reference TRBV5-1 and TRBJ2-7, is KAGVTQTPRYLIKTRGQQVTLSCSPISGHRSVSWYQQTPGQGLQFLFEYFSETQRNKGNFPGRFSGRQFSNSRSEMNVSTLELGDSALYLCASSFYGETGGEQYFGPGTRLTVT.

The sample holds a few counts of this clonotype. The V and J genes are TRBV27 and TRBJ2-5, with 7 bases matching TRBD1. The CDR3 sequence is 15 residues long. CDR1 and CDR2 (germline): MNHEY, SMNVEV (reference sequence). V shed 4 bases and J 0 bases; nucleotides not matched to a gene: 5. The CDR3 DNA sequence: TGTGCCAGCAGTTCCCGGACAGGCCACCAAGAGACCCAGTACTTC. It encodes CASSSRTGHQETQYF.

The chain has TRBV9 and TRBJ1-2; 8 bases match TRBD1. This CDR3 contains 16 residues. With V trimmed by 0 bases and J by 8 bases, 12 bases remained unmatched. CDR1 and CDR2 (germline): SGDLS, YYNGEE. CDR3 region: CASSVATGERLGGYTF. The DNA of the CDR3 is TGTGCCAGCAGCGTAGCGACAGGGGAAAGACTAGGAGGCTACACCTTC.

This clonotype was found many times. V and J are TRBV7-6 and TRBJ2-5; 7 nucleotides match TRBD2. Germline CDR1 SGHVS, CDR2 FNYEAQ. J was trimmed by 1 base and V by 4 bases; bases with no gene match: 9. This CDR3 comprises 16 residues. The CDR3 DNA is TGTGCCAGCAGCTCCCCATGGCGGACTAGCCAAGAGACCCAGTACTTC. It encodes CASSSPWRTSQETQYF.

This clonotype has just a few counts. The gene calls are TRBV9 and TRBJ2-5; 7 nucleotides agree with TRBD2. Losses at the gene ends were 2 bases for V and 4 bases for J; bases not matched to a gene: 5. Per germline, CDR1 SGDLS and CDR2 YYNGEE. The CDR3 spans 14 residues. CDR3 protein: CASSVWGGSETQYF. The CDR3 DNA follows: TGTGCCAGCAGCGTTTGGGGGGGATCAGAGACCCAGTACTTC.

This clonotype was recorded a few times. The chain uses TRBV13 and TRBJ2-5; the match to TRBD1 covers 11 bases. This CDR3 contains 16 residues. The germline CDR1 and CDR2 sequences are PRHDT and FYEKMQ (reference sequence). V lost 5 bases, J lost 2 bases, and 7 bases stayed unmatched. CDR3 sequence (DNA): TGTGCCAGCAGCCGCGGACAGGGGGCCCGTCAAGAGACCCAGTACTTC. This gives the protein CASSRGQGARQETQYF.

This clonotype was seen many times. This chain joins TRBV10-3 and TRBJ2-5; D is ambiguous. CDR3 length: 12 residues. Trimming removed 4 bases at V and 5 bases at J, with 8 bases between. From germline, CDR1 is ENHRY and CDR2 SYGVKD. The DNA for the CDR3 is TGTGCCATCAGTGGAAGTGGCGAGACCCAGTACTTC. This translates into CAISGSGETQYF.

The chain couples TRBV12-3 or TRBV12-4 to TRBJ2-1; TRBD2 agrees at 10 bases. The CDR3 is 14 residues long. V lost 6 bases and J lost 9; bases outside the gene matches: 8. CDR3 sequence (DNA): TGTGCCAGCAGGAGCGGGGGGGTCTTCTTTGAGCAGTTCTTC. Translating it yields CASRSGGVFFEQFF.

The rearrangement joins TRBV20-1 to TRBJ1-2; D might be TRBD1 (6 bases). CDR1 and CDR2 (germline): DFQATT, SNEGSKA (reference sequence). V was cut by 6 bases and J by 5 bases, with 7 bases left in between. There are 10 residues in the CDR3. The CDR3 DNA reads TGCAGTGCCGGACAGTATGGCTACACCTTC. It translates to CSAGQYGYTF.

This clonotype came up a few times. The genes are TRBV27 and TRBJ1-6, with 7 positions matching TRBD1. The CDR3 spans 15 residues. J lost 7 bases, V lost 6 bases, and 9 bases had no gene match. Germline V lookup: CDR1 MNHEY, CDR2 SMNVEV (reference sequence). In DNA form, the CDR3 reads TGTGCCAGCAGCATTCCGGGACAGACAAATTCACCCCTCCACTTT. Amino acids: CASSIPGQTNSPLHF.

This clonotype has only a few counts. V is TRBV20-1 and J is TRBJ2-4, with TRBD2 matching 7 bases. V lost 0 bases and J lost 8; bases outside the gene matches: 7. Germline CDR1 DFQATT, CDR2 SNEGSKA (reference sequence). CDR3 size: 14 residues. The CDR3 coding sequence is TGCAGTGCTAGAGACCGGATGGGGGGGTACATTCAGTACTTC. Translating gives CSARDRMGGYIQYF.

CDR3 coding DNA: TGCAGTGCTAGGGGAGTTGGGACAGTAAGGACAGATACGCAGTATTTT. This codes for CSARGVGTVRTDTQYF. This chain joins TRBV20-1 and TRBJ2-3; 7 positions agree with TRBD1. CDR3 length: 16 amino acids. J gave up 3 bases and V 3 bases, and 12 bases lay outside the gene matches. Germline CDR1 DFQATT, CDR2 SNEGSKA (reference sequence).

This clonotype showed up just a few times. V is TRBV12-3 or TRBV12-4 and J is TRBJ1-2; D is undetermined. The CDR3 contains 11 residues. V was trimmed by 6 bases and J by 9 bases, leaving 11 bases between them. CDR3 in DNA: TGTGCCAGCAGCGCCCCCGGTAGCTACACCTTC. This codes for CASSAPGSYTF.

This clonotype was found a few times. The chain carries TRBV20-1 and TRBJ2-3, with 9 nucleotides matching TRBD1. Trimming at V came to 0 bases and at J to 3 bases, leaving 4 bases not matched to a gene. This CDR3 has 15 residues. The germline gives CDR1 DFQATT, CDR2 SNEGSKA (reference sequence). CDR3 coding DNA: TGCAGTGCTAGAGATCGGGACAGGGCAACAGATACGCAGTATTTT. Translation gives CSARDRDRATDTQYF.

The chain is built from TRBV6-5 and TRBJ2-1, with 12 bases identical to TRBD2. This CDR3 contains 19 residues. V trimming: 0 bases; J trimming: 1 base; junction bases outside the gene matches: 7. Germline CDR1 and CDR2: MNHEY and SVGAGI. This CDR3 reads CASSYSPGLAGPSYNEQFF. The CDR3 bases are TGTGCCAGCAGTTACTCCCCCGGACTAGCGGGGCCGTCCTACAATGAGCAGTTCTTC.

The chain joins TRBV30 to TRBJ2-2; TRBD1 aligns across 7 bases. V lost 3 bases to trimming and J lost 3 bases; unmatched junction nucleotides: 13. This CDR3 comprises 17 residues. The germline gives CDR1 GTSNPN, CDR2 SVGIG (reference sequence). CDR3 residues: CAWSKTTGIGYTGELFF. In DNA, the CDR3 is TGTGCCTGGAGCAAAACGACAGGGATCGGGTACACCGGGGAGCTGTTTTTT.

This clonotype was detected a few times. The V gene is TRBV5-1, the J gene TRBJ2-5; TRBD1 matches 8 bases. The CDR3 loop spans 16 amino acids. V was pared by 0 bases and J by 4 bases, with 8 bases of the junction left unmatched. Germline assignment: CDR1 SGHRS and CDR2 YFSETQ. The CDR3 reads CASSLGGRTGPETQYF. The CDR3 region has the DNA TGCGCCAGCAGCTTGGGGGGTCGGACAGGGCCAGAGACCCAGTACTTC.

This clonotype was counted ten times or more. The chain is built from TRBV12-3 or TRBV12-4 and TRBJ2-5, with 7 bases aligning to TRBD1. The CDR3 is 16 amino acids. With V trimmed by 5 bases and J by 0 bases, 9 bases remained unmatched. CDR3 region: CASSTGDREYQETQYF. The CDR3 region has the DNA TGTGCCAGCAGTACTGGTGACAGGGAGTACCAAGAGACCCAGTACTTC.

This chain uses TRBV7-9 with TRBJ1-2, with D perhaps matching TRBD1 (5 bases). The V gene's germline CDR1 is SEHNR and CDR2 FQNEAQ (reference sequence). This CDR3 has 14 residues. V dropped 0 bases and J dropped 8 bases, with 13 bases sitting between them. For the CDR3, the DNA is TGTGCCAGCAGCTTAGCGGGGGGAGTCCCGGGCTACACCTTC. Translation gives CASSLAGGVPGYTF.

The CDR3 loop reads CASSRLGFREDNYGYTF. CDR3 nucleotides: TGTGCCAGCAGTCGTCTTGGTTTCCGGGAAGACAACTATGGCTACACCTTC. This chain connects TRBV12-3 or TRBV12-4 to TRBJ1-2; D remains unclear. V was pared by 5 bases and J by 2 bases, with 21 bases between. The CDR3 contains 17 residues.

The chain links TRBV20-1 to TRBJ1-2; the D gene is possibly TRBD1 (5 bases). Germline CDR1 DFQATT, CDR2 SNEGSKA (reference sequence). V lost 5 bases, J lost 3 bases, and 13 bases lay in between. The CDR3 has 13 amino acids. The CDR3 region has the DNA TGCAGTGCTCCGAGGGACGGCGACTATGGCTACACCTTC. Translating gives CSAPRDGDYGYTF.

This chain connects TRBV7-9 to TRBJ2-3; either TRBD1 or TRBD2 may fit D (5 bases each). Germline loops: CDR1 SEHNR, CDR2 FQNEAQ (reference sequence). V was pared by 5 bases and J by 2 bases, with 14 bases between. This CDR3 is 15 amino acids long. For the CDR3, the DNA is TGTGCCAGCAGCACTGCAGGGAGTAACACAGATACGCAGTATTTT. Translated: CASSTAGSNTDTQYF.